The 21 T cell receptor beta chains presented below share a single source sample, sequenced in a study of cytomegalovirus exposure and HLA in healthy donors. 13 Jbeta primers and 60 Vbeta primers were used for the PCR. This table comes from immunoSEQ multiplex PCR, and its TCRdb copy is limited to in-frame clones, with some not included. The sample consists of under 200,000 clones, roughly 79% of them appearing once. Material for sequencing was PBMCs. These receptors all come from a man aged 45 to 65 in good health and CMV-seropositive.

The chain combines TRBV7-9 with TRBJ2-5; 8 nucleotides agree with TRBD2. CDR3 length equals 15 residues. CDR1 SEHNR and CDR2 FQNEAQ come from the germline V gene (reference sequence). Germline trimming cut 7 bases from V and 2 bases from J; bases unmatched to any gene: 9. CDR3 sequence reads: CASKVWRGVQETQYF. In DNA, the CDR3 is TGTGCCAGCAAGGTGTGGCGGGGGGTTCAAGAGACCCAGTACTTC.

The genes are TRBV5-4 and TRBJ1-2; TRBD1 agrees at 12 bases. CDR3 length: 16 amino acids. Germline CDR1 SGHNT, CDR2 YYREEE (reference sequence). Trimming at V came to 0 bases and at J to 4 bases, leaving 4 bases not matched to a gene. CDR3 DNA sequence: TGTGCCAGCAGCTTGGCCGGGACAGGGGGCCTCTATGGCTACACCTTC. It yields the protein CASSLAGTGGLYGYTF.

The V call is TRBV5-4, the J call TRBJ1-1; D not resolved. This CDR3 contains 14 residues. Germline V gene lookup returns CDR1 SGHNT and CDR2 YYREEE (reference sequence). V dropped 5 bases and J dropped 3 bases, with 14 bases sitting between them. The CDR3 DNA reads TGTGCCAGCAGAGAGGGAAGCGGAGACACTGAAGCTTTCTTT. Translating it yields CASREGSGDTEAFF.

The chain joins TRBV5-1 to TRBJ1-2; D is uncertain. Germline CDR1 and CDR2: SGHRS and YFSETQ. The V and J ends lost 5 bases and 2 bases respectively, with 13 bases between them. The CDR3 is made up of 14 amino acids. CDR3 nucleotides: TGCGCCAGCAGGTTTGGACTGTCGAACTATGGCTACACCTTC. Its translation is CASRFGLSNYGYTF.

The chain is built from TRBV19 and TRBJ1-1; D unclear. There are 14 residues in the CDR3. From germline, CDR1 is LNHDA and CDR2 SQIVND (reference sequence). With 3 bases removed from V and 3 bases from J, the gap between germline ends came to 11 bases. The CDR3 loop reads CASSIPTEYTEAFF. CDR3 nucleotide sequence: TGTGCCAGTAGTATCCCCACCGAGTACACTGAAGCTTTCTTT.

The CDR3: CASSEASNQPQHF. Here the CDR3 DNA reads TGTGCCAGCAGTGAAGCGTCGAATCAGCCCCAGCATTTT. V and J are TRBV6-1 and TRBJ1-5, with unresolved D. The length of the CDR3 is 13 residues. CDR1 and CDR2 from the germline V gene are MNHNS and SASEGT. The V gene lost 0 bases and the J gene lost 4 bases, with 4 bases spanning the gap.

This chain links TRBV6-1 with TRBJ1-2; D may be TRBD1 (5 bases). V was clipped by 6 bases and J by 8 bases, with 19 bases between them. Germline values: CDR1 MNHNS, CDR2 SASEGT. The CDR3 has 14 residues. The CDR3: CASSRFGQGGGYTF. CDR3 nucleotide sequence: TGTGCCAGCAGCCGCTTCGGGCAGGGAGGGGGCTACACCTTC.

The rearrangement joins TRBV6-6 to TRBJ1-1; TRBD1 matches 8 bases. J gave up 4 bases and V 7 bases, and 5 bases lay outside the gene matches. Looked up from germline, CDR1 is MNHNY and CDR2 is SVGAGI (reference sequence). CDR3 size: 13 residues. CDR3 loop: CASIHTGGTEAFF. The CDR3 DNA is TGTGCCAGCATTCATACAGGGGGCACTGAAGCTTTCTTT.

The gene calls are TRBV5-4 and TRBJ1-3; possibly TRBD1 for D (5 bases). Germline V lookup: CDR1 SGHNT, CDR2 YYREEE (reference sequence). The germline V and J ends were trimmed by 4 bases and 0 bases, with 20 bases remaining between them. The CDR3 consists of 18 residues. The CDR3 nucleotides are TGTGCCAGCAGCCGACATTCGGGGGTCCCCTTCTCTGGAAACACCATATATTTT. This codes for CASSRHSGVPFSGNTIYF.

CDR3 region: CASSLGGQGYGYTF. Written as DNA, the CDR3 is TGTGCCAGCAGCTTGGGTGGCCAGGGCTATGGCTACACCTTC. The gene calls are TRBV11-2 and TRBJ1-2; D possibly corresponds to TRBD1 (5 bases). CDR3 length equals 14 residues. V was cut by 3 bases and J by 4 bases, with 12 bases left in between. Germline assignment: CDR1 SGHAT and CDR2 FQNNGV.

This clone was counted a few times. V gene TRBV5-4 combines with J gene TRBJ2-1; 7 bases align to TRBD2. Trimming took 3 bases from V and 7 from J; bases not matched to a gene: 4. CDR3 length: 13 residues. Germline loops: CDR1 SGHNT, CDR2 YYREEE (reference sequence). The CDR3 nucleotides read TGTGCCAGCAGCTCGGGGGGAGGTAATGAGCAGTTCTTC. Translating gives CASSSGGGNEQFF. The full variable domain, completed using reference TRBV5-4 and TRBJ2-1, is ETGVTQSPTHLIKTRGQQVTLRCSSQSGHNTVSWYQQALGQGPQFIFQYYREEENGRGNFPPRFSGLQFPNYSSELNVNALELDDSALYLCASSSGGGNEQFFGPGTRLTVL.

Only a few counts were recorded for this clone. V is TRBV6-5 and J is TRBJ2-2, with TRBD1 as a possible D gene (5 bases). Trimming took 7 bases from V and 0 from J, leaving 9 bases between them. Germline CDR1 MNHEY, CDR2 SVGAGI. This CDR3 is 14 amino acids long. The CDR3 is CASKGPPNTGELFF. The CDR3 DNA sequence: TGTGCCAGCAAGGGGCCCCCGAACACCGGGGAGCTGTTTTTT.

This clone was detected a few times. The rearrangement joins TRBV28 to TRBJ2-3, with 10 bases lining up with TRBD1. Germline V gives CDR1 MDHEN, CDR2 SYDVKM. Trimming at V came to 8 bases and at J to 5 bases, leaving 4 bases not matched to a gene. The CDR3 totals 13 residues. CDR3 DNA: TGTGCCAGCTGGGACAGGGGAATAGATACGCAGTATTTT. Translation: CASWDRGIDTQYF.

This clone was picked up a small number of times. This sequence joins TRBV19 and TRBJ2-2; D remains ambiguous. With 3 bases removed from V and 5 bases from J, the gap between germline ends came to 10 bases. The CDR3 covers 14 residues. Germline lookup yields CDR1 LNHDA and CDR2 SQIVND (reference sequence). CDR3 protein: CASSIEAGTGELFF. The CDR3 nucleotides read TGTGCCAGTAGTATCGAGGCCGGGACCGGGGAGCTGTTTTTT.

The V call is TRBV28, the J call TRBJ2-7, with 11 bases lining up with TRBD1. This CDR3 has 16 residues. V lost 3 bases, J lost 4 bases, and 8 bases stayed unmatched. Per germline, CDR1 MDHEN and CDR2 SYDVKM. The DNA of the CDR3 is TGTGCCAGCAGTTTCTCTCCGGGACAGGGGGTATACGAGCAGTACTTC. This gives the protein CASSFSPGQGVYEQYF. Looking up the rest from reference TRBV28 and TRBJ2-7 gives the full variable domain: DVKVTQSSRYLVKRTGEKVFLECVQDMDHENMFWYRQDPGLGLRLIYFSYDVKMKEKGDIPEGYSVSREKKERFSLILESASTNQTSMYLCASSFSPGQGVYEQYFGPGTRLTVT.

The rearrangement uses TRBV5-1 and TRBJ1-1, with D possibly matching TRBD1 (5 bases). V lost 3 bases and J lost 1, with 13 bases in between. The CDR3 is made up of 15 amino acids. Germline V lookup: CDR1 SGHRS, CDR2 YFSETQ. The CDR3 DNA follows: TGCGCCAGCAGCTCCCAGCGGGGGAAGAACACTGAAGCTTTCTTT. It is translated as CASSSQRGKNTEAFF.

This clone was picked up one time. The CDR3, as DNA: TGCGCCAGCAGATTATCCGGGGGACTGGAGACCCAGTACTTC. Translation gives CASRLSGGLETQYF. This sequence joins TRBV10-1 and TRBJ2-5, with D perhaps matching TRBD2 (6 bases). V was cut by 6 bases and J by 5 bases, with 16 bases left in between. This CDR3 comprises 14 residues. Germline lookup yields CDR1 WNHNN and CDR2 SYGVQD (reference sequence).

The rearrangement joins TRBV7-9 to TRBJ1-1, with 8 bases fitting TRBD1. Trimming at V came to 5 bases and at J to 6 bases, leaving 14 bases not matched to a gene. The germline V gene encodes CDR1 SEHNR and CDR2 FQNEAQ (reference sequence). This CDR3 has 16 residues. CDR3 in DNA: TGTGCCAGCAGCCCTCCATCCGGACAGGGTCGTTCTGAAGCTTTCTTT. The encoded protein is CASSPPSGQGRSEAFF.

The chain combines TRBV28 with TRBJ1-6; D is ambiguous. CDR1 MDHEN and CDR2 SYDVKM come from the germline V gene. The CDR3 length is 17 residues. Trimming pared 5 bases from V and 0 bases from J, leaving 14 bases between. DNA for the CDR3: TGTGCCAGCAGTCCCTCTTACGCCAGCTCCTATAATTCACCCCTCCACTTT. Translation: CASSPSYASSYNSPLHF.

The chain links TRBV10-1 to TRBJ1-4, with unresolved D. V shed 4 bases and J shed 6 bases, with 9 bases lying between them. Germline assignment: CDR1 WNHNN and CDR2 SYGVQD (reference sequence). The CDR3 has 13 residues. Here the CDR3 DNA reads TGCGCCAGCAGTGGGCGGAGAGATGAAAAACTGTTTTTT. It encodes CASSGRRDEKLFF.

The rearrangement joins TRBV5-1 to TRBJ2-3; possible D gene TRBD2, 5 bases. V shed 3 bases and J shed 3 bases, with 17 bases lying between them. This CDR3 region has 16 residues. Germline V gene sequence: CDR1 SGHRS, CDR2 YFSETQ. This CDR3 is CASSSRGALTTDTQYF. The CDR3 nucleotides are TGCGCCAGCAGCTCCCGGGGAGCGTTGACAACAGATACGCAGTATTTT.